Presented here are 24 T cell receptor beta chains from one specimen sequenced in a study of blood T cell repertoires in COVID-19. Using immunoSEQ multiplex PCR, the repertoire was profiled, and TCRdb retains in-frame clones only, with some absent. The sample has 150,000 to 250,000 clones, roughly 94% seen once. Material: peripheral blood. These receptors were obtained from a man younger than 40 with COVID-19, enrolled during active disease.

The J gene is TRBJ2-2, the V gene TRBV7-2; 11 nucleotides match TRBD2. Germline CDR1 is SGHTA and CDR2 is FQGNSA. After removal of 3 bases from V and 3 bases from J, the junction contained 3 bases not matched to a gene. The CDR3 runs 16 residues. CDR3 nucleotides: TGTGCCAGCAGCTTCTATAGCGGGGGGGACACCGGGGAGCTGTTTTTT. Encoded protein: CASSFYSGGDTGELFF. The variable domain in full, completed from reference TRBV7-2 and TRBJ2-2, reads GAGVSQSPSNKVTEKGKDVELRCDPISGHTALYWYRQSLGQGLEFLIYFQGNSAPDKSGLPSDRFSAERTGGSVSTLTIQRTQQEDSAVYLCASSFYSGGDTGELFFGEGSRLTVL.

V gene TRBV2 combines with J gene TRBJ1-1, with D unclear. This CDR3 has 11 residues. Germline CDR1 is SNHLY and CDR2 is FYNNEI. Trimming left V 0 bases short and J 8 bases short, with 4 bases between. CDR3 bases: TGTGCCAGCAGTGAAGCCCGGGAAGCTTTCTTT. Its translation is CASSEAREAFF.

The gene calls are TRBV6-4 and TRBJ2-4; 8 bases are shared with TRBD1. V lost 5 bases and J lost 6; bases outside the gene matches: 3. The CDR3 is 13 residues long. Germline assignment: CDR1 MRHNA and CDR2 SNTAGT. The CDR3 sequence: CASSRTGSNIQYF. DNA of the CDR3: TGTGCCAGCAGTAGGACAGGGTCAAACATTCAGTACTTC.

The chain recombines TRBV11-2 with TRBJ2-3; tentative D call: TRBD1 (5 bases). The germline V and J ends were trimmed by 4 bases and 3 bases, with 8 bases remaining between them. Germline V gives CDR1 SGHAT, CDR2 FQNNGV. This CDR3 is built from 13 residues. CDR3 in amino acids: CASSSRQTDTQYF. CDR3 coding DNA: TGTGCCAGCAGCTCCCGACAGACAGATACGCAGTATTTT.

This clone appeared a few times. The V gene is TRBV5-1, the J gene TRBJ1-1, with 7 bases identical to TRBD1. V was clipped by 4 bases and J by 0 bases; unmatched bases: 0. CDR3 length equals 13 residues. Germline V gene sequence: CDR1 SGHRS, CDR2 YFSETQ. CDR3 amino acids: CASSGQVNTEAFF. CDR3 sequence (DNA): TGCGCCAGCAGCGGACAGGTGAACACTGAAGCTTTCTTT.

V gene TRBV5-1 combines with J gene TRBJ1-1, with 8 bases identical to TRBD1. Germline V gene lookup returns CDR1 SGHRS and CDR2 YFSETQ. This CDR3 comprises 16 residues. V was clipped by 0 bases and J by 1 base; unmatched bases: 5. CDR3 nucleotide sequence: TGCGCCAGCAGCTTGGGGAGGGACAGGCAGAACACTGAAGCTTTCTTT. This gives the protein CASSLGRDRQNTEAFF.

The chain has TRBV3-1 (or the pseudogene TRBV3-2) and TRBJ1-1; no definite D call. The V and J ends lost 0 bases and 4 bases respectively, with 12 bases between them. The germline gives CDR1 LGHDT, CDR2 YNNKEL (reference sequence). CDR3 size: 15 residues. The DNA of the CDR3 is TGTGCCAGCAGCCAAGAGTATTCGAGAACCACTGAAGCTTTCTTT. Translated, it gives CASSQEYSRTTEAFF.

The chain is built from TRBV13 and TRBJ1-6, with D hard to call. Germline CDR1 reads PRHDT; CDR2 reads FYEKMQ (reference sequence). V lost 5 bases and J lost 6, with 5 bases in between. The CDR3 is made up of 12 amino acids. The CDR3 DNA is TGTGCCAGCAGCCGGAGTAATTCACCCCTCCACTTT. Translated, it gives CASSRSNSPLHF.

This clone was found once. V is TRBV9 and J is TRBJ2-6, with D tentatively TRBD2 (7 bases). Trimming removed 2 bases at V and 0 bases at J, with 12 bases between. This CDR3 spans 17 amino acids. The germline V gene has CDR1 SGDLS and CDR2 YYNGEE. CDR3 sequence (DNA): TGTGCCAGCAGCGTCCGGGGGGCGAGCTCTGGGGCCAACGTCCTGACTTTC. This gives the protein CASSVRGASSGANVLTF.

This clone was recorded once. The rearrangement joins TRBV7-9 to TRBJ1-5, with 7 positions matching TRBD1. Germline V gene sequence: CDR1 SEHNR, CDR2 FQNEAQ (reference sequence). The CDR3 covers 15 residues. J was trimmed by 1 base and V by 1 base; bases with no gene match: 1. The CDR3 DNA reads TGTGCCAGCAGCTTAGGGGGACAGAGCAATCAGCCCCAGCATTTT. This translates into CASSLGGQSNQPQHF.

This chain connects TRBV7-2 to TRBJ1-3, with D possibly TRBD1 on 6 matching bases. Germline CDR1 is SGHTA and CDR2 is FQGNSA. The CDR3 covers 13 residues. The V end was cut by 4 bases, the J end by 8 bases, with 12 bases between. The CDR3 region is CASSSTGRDTIYF. CDR3 DNA sequence: TGTGCCAGCAGCTCCACAGGGAGGGACACCATATATTTT.

The chain has TRBV24-1 and TRBJ2-5; 7 nucleotides match TRBD1. Trimming at V came to 2 bases and at J to 5 bases, leaving 4 bases not matched to a gene. The CDR3 extends over 14 amino acids. Germline loops: CDR1 KGHDR, CDR2 SFDVKD. The CDR3 spells CATSDSDRAETQYF. Here the CDR3 DNA reads TGTGCCACCAGTGATTCTGACAGGGCCGAGACCCAGTACTTC.

The chain employs TRBV15 and TRBJ2-1, with D tentatively TRBD2 (7 bases). There are 16 residues in the CDR3. V was cut by 0 bases and J by 1 base, with 10 bases left in between. Germline V gene data show CDR1 as LNHNV and CDR2 as YYDKDF (reference sequence). CDR3 protein: CATSRDRGGSYNEQFF. CDR3 DNA sequence: TGTGCCACCAGCAGAGACAGGGGAGGGTCCTACAATGAGCAGTTCTTC.

The chain couples TRBV30 to TRBJ1-1; D perhaps matches TRBD1 (5 bases). Germline values: CDR1 GTSNPN, CDR2 SVGIG (reference sequence). V was shortened by 0 bases and J by 11 bases, with 13 bases between the two germline ends. The CDR3 has 12 residues. CDR3 protein: CAWSVTGGAAFF. The CDR3 nucleotides read TGTGCCTGGAGTGTTACGGGGGGTGCGGCTTTCTTT.

The V gene is TRBV18, the J gene TRBJ1-1; D not certain. Germline V gene sequence: CDR1 KGHSH, CDR2 LQKENI. Trimming took 2 bases from V and 7 from J, leaving 23 bases between them. CDR3 length equals 17 residues. For the CDR3, the DNA is TGTGCCAGCTCACCATCTTTAGTCTCAATATCGCCCGGTGAAGCTTTCTTT. This encodes CASSPSLVSISPGEAFF.

V is TRBV18 and J is TRBJ2-5; TRBD2 agrees at 10 bases. The germline V gene has CDR1 KGHSH and CDR2 LQKENI. CDR3 length: 15 residues. The ends lost 4 bases at V and 3 bases at J; junction bases unmatched: 5. Here the CDR3 reads CASSLGLALEETQYF. In DNA, the CDR3 is TGTGCCAGCTCACTGGGACTAGCGCTAGAAGAGACCCAGTACTTC.

The V call is TRBV12-5, the J call TRBJ1-5; the match to TRBD1 covers 10 bases. V trimming: 0 bases; J trimming: 5 bases; junction bases outside the gene matches: 10. CDR1 is LGHNT, CDR2 FRNRAP, per germline. The CDR3 loop spans 18 amino acids. CDR3 region: CASGLVTRDRGLHQPQHF. The DNA for the CDR3 is TGTGCTAGTGGTTTGGTCACTCGGGACAGGGGACTTCATCAGCCCCAGCATTTT.

V usage is TRBV11-2 and J usage is TRBJ1-5; D may be TRBD1 (6 bases). The V gene lost 5 bases and the J gene lost 7 bases, with 12 bases spanning the gap. The CDR3 is made up of 13 amino acids. CDR1 SGHAT and CDR2 FQNNGV come from the germline V gene. DNA of the CDR3: TGTGCCAGCAGCACACAACAGGGACAGCCCCAGCATTTT. It codes for CASSTQQGQPQHF.

The chain couples TRBV9 to TRBJ1-3; TRBD1 aligns across 7 bases. Germline V gene sequence: CDR1 SGDLS, CDR2 YYNGEE. CDR3 length: 15 amino acids. With V trimmed by 2 bases and J by 4 bases, 6 bases remained unmatched. CDR3 bases: TGTGCCAGCAGCGTTAAGGGGGCGGGAGGAAACACCATATATTTT. This codes for CASSVKGAGGNTIYF.

This chain uses TRBV5-4 with TRBJ2-1; 8 bases are shared with TRBD1. This CDR3 is 16 amino acids long. Per the germline V gene, CDR1 is SGHNT and CDR2 is YYREEE (reference sequence). J lost 4 bases, V lost 4 bases, and 10 bases had no gene match. The chain's CDR3 is CASSPGGTGAYNEQFF. CDR3 in DNA: TGTGCCAGCAGCCCTGGTGGGACAGGTGCTTACAATGAGCAGTTCTTC.

V gene TRBV30 combines with J gene TRBJ1-5, with D hard to call. V was trimmed by 0 bases and J by 2 bases, leaving 14 bases between them. The length of the CDR3 is 16 residues. Germline CDR1 GTSNPN, CDR2 SVGIG (reference sequence). Written as DNA, the CDR3 is TGTGCCTGGAGTGTAAGAGGTTCCTTCGGCAATCAGCCCCAGCATTTT. Translation gives CAWSVRGSFGNQPQHF.

The V call is TRBV6-5, the J call TRBJ1-2; tentative D call: TRBD1 (5 bases). Germline CDR1 is MNHEY and CDR2 is SVGAGI. CDR3 size: 11 residues. V was cut by 7 bases and J by 4 bases, with 7 bases left in between. Here the CDR3 reads CASTGGYGYTF. For the CDR3, the DNA is TGTGCCAGCACGGGGGGCTATGGCTACACCTTC.

This chain joins TRBV7-2 and TRBJ1-2; the D gene is possibly TRBD1 (6 bases). Germline V lookup: CDR1 SGHTA, CDR2 FQGNSA. Trimming removed 4 bases from V and 6 bases from J, with 18 bases in between. The CDR3 spans 15 residues. CDR3 nucleotides: TGTGCCAGCAGCTACGGACAGAGCGGAGGAGATGGCTACACCTTC. Translation: CASSYGQSGGDGYTF.

This clone appeared once. This chain uses TRBV25-1 with TRBJ2-5; TRBD2 matches 8 bases. From germline, CDR1 is MGHDK and CDR2 SYGVNS. The V segment lost 1 base and the J segment 5 bases; nucleotides outside the gene matches: 9. The CDR3 totals 16 residues. The CDR3, as DNA: TGTGCCAGCAGTGAATCAGCAGCGGGGGCCACGGAGACCCAGTACTTC. Translation: CASSESAAGATETQYF.